Listed below are T cell receptor beta chains from one sample, sequenced in a study of blood T cell repertoires in COVID-19. The assay was immunoSEQ multiplex PCR, and TCRdb's table has in-frame clones only and misses some. The sample includes some 160,000 clones, 78% of them seen just once. Material for sequencing was peripheral blood. These receptors were collected from a woman aged 80 or over with acute or convalescent COVID-19. Each CDR3 is given with its conserved first and last residue. A D gene is named only where the DNA matches it firmly. The listing skips clone size in some rows; elsewhere it reads once, few, many or a size class.

cdr3_aa: CASSPTGRGGNQPQHF
cdr3_nt: TGTGCCAGCTCACCGACAGGGAGAGGGGGCAATCAGCCCCAGCATTTT
j_call: TRBJ1-5
d_call: TRBD1
v_call: TRBV18
clone_size: .

cdr3_aa: CAWSGDSSNQPQHF
cdr3_nt: TGTGCCTGGAGTGGGGACAGTAGCAATCAGCCCCAGCATTTT
j_call: TRBJ1-5
d_call: TRBD1
v_call: TRBV30
clone_size: once

cdr3_aa: CASSGGGNQPQHF
cdr3_nt: TGTGCCAGCAGTGGGGGCGGTAATCAGCCCCAGCATTTT
j_call: TRBJ1-5
d_call: .
v_call: TRBV2
clone_size: few

cdr3_aa: CATPWDSPNHLHF
cdr3_nt: TGTGCCACCCCCTGGGACAGTCCTAATCACCTCCACTTT
j_call: TRBJ1-6
d_call: TRBD1
v_call: TRBV6-6
clone_size: .

cdr3_aa: CASREILEDRARLRYGYTF
cdr3_nt: TGTGCCAGCAGGGAGATCCTAGAGGACAGGGCAAGGTTGAGGTATGGCTACACCTTC
j_call: TRBJ1-2
d_call: .
v_call: TRBV21-1
clone_size: .

cdr3_aa: CSVEVDGTGNQPQHF
cdr3_nt: TGCAGCGTTGAAGTGGACGGGACAGGGAATCAGCCCCAGCATTTT
j_call: TRBJ1-5
d_call: TRBD1
v_call: TRBV29-1
clone_size: .

cdr3_aa: CASSSSWDRVPNEKLFF
cdr3_nt: TGCGCCAGCAGCTCGTCGTGGGACAGGGTCCCAAATGAAAAACTGTTTTTT
j_call: TRBJ1-4
d_call: TRBD1
v_call: TRBV5-1
clone_size: .

cdr3_aa: CASRGQGAQPQHF
cdr3_nt: TGTGCCAGCAGGGGACAGGGCGCTCAGCCCCAGCATTTT
j_call: TRBJ1-5
d_call: TRBD1
v_call: TRBV6-5
clone_size: .

cdr3_aa: CASSSQREAPYNEQFF
cdr3_nt: TGTGCCAGCAGCTCCCAGCGGGAGGCCCCCTACAATGAGCAGTTCTTC
j_call: TRBJ2-1
d_call: TRBD2
v_call: TRBV7-3
clone_size: .

cdr3_aa: CASSLAGHTDTQYF
cdr3_nt: TGCGCCAGCAGCTTGGCAGGACACACAGATACGCAGTATTTT
j_call: TRBJ2-3
d_call: .
v_call: TRBV5-1
clone_size: once

cdr3_aa: CAWIQGSTNYGYTF
cdr3_nt: TGTGCCTGGATTCAGGGCAGCACTAACTATGGCTACACCTTC
j_call: TRBJ1-2
d_call: .
v_call: TRBV30
clone_size: .

cdr3_aa: CASSVINTGELFF
cdr3_nt: TGTGCCAGCAGTGTTATTAACACCGGGGAGCTGTTTTTT
j_call: TRBJ2-2
d_call: .
v_call: TRBV2
clone_size: .

cdr3_aa: CASSIDVRRGGHNSPLHF
cdr3_nt: TGTGCCAGTAGTATAGATGTCCGGCGCGGGGGCCATAATTCACCCCTCCACTTT
j_call: TRBJ1-6
d_call: .
v_call: TRBV19
clone_size: .

cdr3_aa: CASSLVTGMGEQYF
cdr3_nt: TGCGCCAGCAGCTTGGTGACAGGGATGGGCGAGCAGTACTTC
j_call: TRBJ2-7
d_call: TRBD1
v_call: TRBV5-1
clone_size: .

cdr3_aa: CASSTGRLPAGGPQETQYF
cdr3_nt: TGCGCCAGCAGCACCGGAAGGTTACCGGCGGGAGGGCCCCAAGAGACCCAGTACTTC
j_call: TRBJ2-5
d_call: TRBD2
v_call: TRBV5-1
clone_size: .

cdr3_aa: CASNAGSYNSPLHF
cdr3_nt: TGTGCCAGCAACGCAGGGTCCTATAATTCACCCCTCCACTTT
j_call: TRBJ1-6
d_call: .
v_call: TRBV2
clone_size: .

cdr3_aa: CASRLTGIYFYEQYF
cdr3_nt: TGTGCCAGCAGGCTTACAGGTATTTACTTCTACGAGCAGTACTTC
j_call: TRBJ2-7
d_call: .
v_call: TRBV6-5
clone_size: .

cdr3_aa: CASTPLRYTEAFF
cdr3_nt: TGTGCCAGCACCCCTCTCCGGTACACTGAAGCTTTCTTT
j_call: TRBJ1-1
d_call: .
v_call: TRBV11-2
clone_size: .

cdr3_aa: CAVGGTIYEQYF
cdr3_nt: TGTGCCGTGGGGGGGACCATCTACGAGCAGTACTTC
j_call: TRBJ2-7
d_call: TRBD2
v_call: TRBV7-6
clone_size: .

cdr3_aa: CASTAGGQGVVETQYF
cdr3_nt: TGTGCCAGCACCGCGGGGGGACAGGGGGTAGTAGAGACCCAGTACTTC
j_call: TRBJ2-5
d_call: TRBD1
v_call: TRBV5-4
clone_size: .

cdr3_aa: CASSPPIGGLGYTF
cdr3_nt: TGTGCCAGCTCACCACCGATAGGGGGCCTTGGCTACACCTTC
j_call: TRBJ1-2
d_call: TRBD1
v_call: TRBV18
clone_size: .

cdr3_aa: CASSLHPAGQAYNEQFF
cdr3_nt: TGTGCCAGCAGCTTACACCCAGCCGGACAGGCCTACAATGAGCAGTTCTTC
j_call: TRBJ2-1
d_call: TRBD1
v_call: TRBV7-8
clone_size: .

cdr3_aa: CATARQGEAEAFF
cdr3_nt: TGTGCCACCGCTCGACAGGGTGAAGCTGAAGCTTTCTTT
j_call: TRBJ1-1
d_call: TRBD1
v_call: TRBV10-3
clone_size: .

cdr3_aa: CASSTRGGGNSETQYF
cdr3_nt: TGTGCCAGTAGTACCCGGGGAGGGGGTAATTCGGAGACCCAGTACTTC
j_call: TRBJ2-5
d_call: .
v_call: TRBV19
clone_size: .

cdr3_aa: CASSLTHRGPYEQYF
cdr3_nt: TGTGCCAGCAGTCTAACGCACAGGGGGCCCTACGAGCAGTACTTC
j_call: TRBJ2-7
d_call: TRBD1
v_call: TRBV2
clone_size: .

cdr3_aa: CASSNQGTMYEQYF
cdr3_nt: TGTGCCAGCTCAAACCAGGGGACTATGTACGAGCAGTACTTC
j_call: TRBJ2-7
d_call: .
v_call: TRBV18
clone_size: .

cdr3_aa: CASSEAAGLGDEQFF
cdr3_nt: TGTGCCAGCAGTGAAGCAGCGGGGCTTGGCGATGAGCAGTTCTTC
j_call: TRBJ2-1
d_call: TRBD2
v_call: TRBV2
clone_size: few

cdr3_aa: CASNLAGGPVNEQFF
cdr3_nt: TGTGCCAGCAATCTAGCGGGGGGGCCTGTCAATGAGCAGTTCTTC
j_call: TRBJ2-1
d_call: TRBD2
v_call: TRBV25-1
clone_size: .

cdr3_aa: CASSREGSGSPLHF
cdr3_nt: TGTGCCAGCAGCCGGGAGGGTAGTGGTTCACCCCTCCACTTT
j_call: TRBJ1-6
d_call: .
v_call: TRBV7-2
clone_size: .

cdr3_aa: CASSQRTSGSETQYF
cdr3_nt: TGTGCCAGCAGCCAACGGACTAGCGGGAGTGAGACCCAGTACTTC
j_call: TRBJ2-5
d_call: TRBD2
v_call: TRBV5-4
clone_size: .

cdr3_aa: CAWSVSGNYGYTF
cdr3_nt: TGTGCCTGGAGTGTCTCGGGGAACTATGGCTACACCTTC
j_call: TRBJ1-2
d_call: .
v_call: TRBV30
clone_size: .

cdr3_aa: CASSSSGVSYGYTF
cdr3_nt: TGTGCCAGCAGTTCCTCAGGGGTTTCCTATGGCTACACCTTC
j_call: TRBJ1-2
d_call: .
v_call: TRBV27
clone_size: few

cdr3_aa: CASTSPTTNEQFF
cdr3_nt: TGTGCCAGCACCTCACCGACTACCAATGAGCAGTTCTTC
j_call: TRBJ2-1
d_call: .
v_call: TRBV7-2
clone_size: .

cdr3_aa: CASSRDLYEKLFF
cdr3_nt: TGTGCCAGCAGCCGAGACTTGTATGAAAAACTGTTTTTT
j_call: TRBJ1-4
d_call: .
v_call: TRBV14
clone_size: .

cdr3_aa: CASSLTDNGYGYTF
cdr3_nt: TGTGCCAGCAGCTTAACGGACAATGGCTATGGCTACACCTTC
j_call: TRBJ1-2
d_call: .
v_call: TRBV11-2
clone_size: .

cdr3_aa: CSAVQGLEAFF
cdr3_nt: TGCAGTGCTGTACAGGGCCTTGAAGCTTTCTTT
j_call: TRBJ1-1
d_call: .
v_call: TRBV20-1
clone_size: .

cdr3_aa: CARGVDRPNQPQHF
cdr3_nt: TGCGCTCGGGGAGTGGACAGGCCCAATCAGCCCCAGCATTTT
j_call: TRBJ1-5
d_call: TRBD1
v_call: TRBV4-1
clone_size: .

cdr3_aa: CASSLVGGINEQFF
cdr3_nt: TGTGCCAGCAGCTTGGTTGGGGGGATCAATGAGCAGTTCTTC
j_call: TRBJ2-1
d_call: .
v_call: TRBV5-4
clone_size: .